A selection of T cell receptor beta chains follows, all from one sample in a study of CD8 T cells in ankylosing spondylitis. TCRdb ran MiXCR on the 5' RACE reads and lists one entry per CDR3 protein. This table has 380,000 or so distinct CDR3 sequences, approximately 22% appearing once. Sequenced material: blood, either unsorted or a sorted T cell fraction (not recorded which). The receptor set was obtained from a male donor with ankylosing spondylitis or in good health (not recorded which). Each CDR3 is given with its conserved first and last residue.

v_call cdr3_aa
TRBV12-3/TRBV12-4 CASSLYQVTYNEQFF
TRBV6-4 CASSDYGANTGELFF
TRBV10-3 CATGTGQEWTQYF
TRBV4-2 CASSQTSESYNEQFF
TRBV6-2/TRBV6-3 CASSPGPGDLKTQYF
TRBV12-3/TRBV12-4 CASSPGAYEQYF
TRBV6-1 CASSVLLGTTQEYGYTF
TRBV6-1 CASFSGGPTDTQYF
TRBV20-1 CSAKKDFSSYNSPLHF
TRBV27 CASSSRGSGQGTVYNEQFF
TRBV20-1 CSASSWLTGELFF
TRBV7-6 CASSLAITAEAFF
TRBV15 CATSRDPPADGETQYF
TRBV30 CAWDQTSGGETQYF
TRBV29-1 CSVDPLNTEAFF